A single sample gave rise to the 11 T cell receptor beta chains below, sequenced in a study of identifying expanded T cells in peripheral blood. Method: immunoSEQ multiplex PCR; TCRdb's copy keeps in-frame clones and lacks some. The data contain 80,000 to 90,000 clones, roughly 90% of them singletons. Sequenced sample: blood. The receptors come from a person aged 18 to 69 in good health.

This rearrangement joins TRBV7-2 to TRBJ2-7, with D perhaps given as TRBD1 or TRBD2 (7 bases each). The CDR3 sequence is 13 residues long. CDR1 and CDR2 (germline): SGHTA, FQGNSA. V was clipped by 2 bases and J by 7 bases, with 12 bases between them. CDR3 amino acids: CASSLSQGGEQYF. Here the CDR3 DNA reads TGTGCCAGCAGCTTAAGTCAGGGGGGGGAGCAGTACTTC.

This sequence joins TRBV4-3 and TRBJ2-7; D is perhaps TRBD1 or TRBD2 (5 bases each). The CDR3 spans 16 residues. V lost 1 base and J 1 base, leaving 14 bases between the germline ends. The germline CDR1 and CDR2 sequences are LGHNA and YSLEER. In DNA, the CDR3 is TGCGCCAGCAGCCAAGCGCGAGGGGCTCCATCCTACGAGCAGTACTTC. Translation gives CASSQARGAPSYEQYF.

This clone was counted a few times. The chain uses TRBV4-2 and TRBJ1-5; D possibly corresponds to TRBD1 (6 bases). This CDR3 comprises 16 residues. CDR1 is LGHNA, CDR2 YNFKEQ, per germline. Trimming left V 1 base short and J 5 bases short, with 15 bases between. The CDR3 sequence: CASSQVGRGFDQPQHF. CDR3 nucleotides: TGTGCCAGCAGCCAAGTCGGCAGGGGTTTTGATCAGCCCCAGCATTTT.

The rearrangement joins TRBV4-3 to TRBJ2-5; 9 bases line up with TRBD2. CDR1 and CDR2 (germline): LGHNA, YSLEER. With 2 bases clipped from V and 5 bases from J, the junction kept 6 bases outside the gene matches. CDR3 size: 15 residues. The CDR3 loop is CASSQWWAGGETQYF. The CDR3 DNA is TGCGCCAGCAGCCAATGGTGGGCGGGAGGGGAGACCCAGTACTTC.

J is TRBJ2-3 and V is TRBV5-1; D unclear. Germline V gene data show CDR1 as SGHRS and CDR2 as YFSETQ. Trimming took off 0 bases at V and 2 bases at J, with 7 bases between the two ends. This CDR3 is built from 14 residues. This chain's CDR3 is CASSLDQLTDTQYF. The CDR3 nucleotides read TGCGCCAGCAGCTTGGACCAGCTCACAGATACGCAGTATTTT.

The chain couples TRBV25-1 to TRBJ2-5; 8 nucleotides agree with TRBD2. This CDR3 has 16 residues. CDR1 is MGHDK, CDR2 SYGVNS, per germline. Trimming took 7 bases from V and 5 from J; bases not matched to a gene: 15. In DNA, the CDR3 is TGTGCCAGCACCCCTCCGGGAGGGAGGGGCTGGGAGACCCAGTACTTC. Amino acid sequence: CASTPPGGRGWETQYF.

This chain uses TRBV6-1 with TRBJ2-3, with a possible D match to TRBD2 (5 bases). Germline CDR1 reads MNHNS; CDR2 reads SASEGT. Trimming took 7 bases from V and 2 from J, leaving 13 bases between them. The CDR3 consists of 14 residues. The CDR3 region is CASTAGQVTDTQYF. In DNA, the CDR3 is TGTGCCAGCACGGCGGGTCAGGTCACAGATACGCAGTATTTT.

The chain uses TRBV19 and TRBJ1-1; D may be TRBD1 (5 bases). The CDR3 runs to 21 residues. Germline CDR1 and CDR2: LNHDA and SQIVND (reference sequence). V was clipped by 7 bases and J by 4 bases, with 37 bases between them. CDR3 amino acids: CASTLARVVSDPRPGTTEAFF. The CDR3 DNA reads TGTGCCAGTACTTTAGCCAGGGTGGTAAGTGATCCACGACCAGGGACCACTGAAGCTTTCTTT. Drawing the rest from reference TRBV19 and TRBJ1-1, the complete variable domain is DGGITQSPKYLFRKEGQNVTLSCEQNLNHDAMYWYRQDPGQGLRLIYYSQIVNDFQKGDIAEGYSVSREKKESFPLTVTSAQKNPTAFYLCASTLARVVSDPRPGTTEAFFGQGTRLTVV.

The rearrangement links TRBV6-5 to TRBJ1-3; tentatively, D is TRBD1 (5 bases). V dropped 0 bases and J dropped 4 bases, with 10 bases sitting between them. Germline V CDR1 and CDR2: MNHEY, SVGAGI. The CDR3 runs 15 residues. CDR3 region: CASSYSRDGGNTIYF. The DNA of the CDR3 is TGTGCCAGCAGTTACTCCAGGGACGGCGGAAACACCATATATTTT.

This chain joins TRBV19 and TRBJ2-1; TRBD2 aligns across 10 bases. The ends lost 7 bases at V and 7 bases at J; junction bases unmatched: 10. The CDR3 runs 15 residues. Germline V lookup: CDR1 LNHDA, CDR2 SQIVND (reference sequence). CDR3 sequence (DNA): TGTGCCAGTACCGAAGCGGGAGGGATGGGGAATGAGCAGTTCTTC. Residues: CASTEAGGMGNEQFF.

The chain is built from TRBV9 and TRBJ2-2; D remains ambiguous. This CDR3 comprises 16 residues. CDR1 and CDR2 (germline): SGDLS, YYNGEE. Trimming took off 0 bases at V and 2 bases at J, with 11 bases between the two ends. CDR3 nucleotide sequence: TGTGCCAGCAGCGTAGAACTTCAATTTAACACCGGGGAGCTGTTTTTT. This sequence encodes CASSVELQFNTGELFF.